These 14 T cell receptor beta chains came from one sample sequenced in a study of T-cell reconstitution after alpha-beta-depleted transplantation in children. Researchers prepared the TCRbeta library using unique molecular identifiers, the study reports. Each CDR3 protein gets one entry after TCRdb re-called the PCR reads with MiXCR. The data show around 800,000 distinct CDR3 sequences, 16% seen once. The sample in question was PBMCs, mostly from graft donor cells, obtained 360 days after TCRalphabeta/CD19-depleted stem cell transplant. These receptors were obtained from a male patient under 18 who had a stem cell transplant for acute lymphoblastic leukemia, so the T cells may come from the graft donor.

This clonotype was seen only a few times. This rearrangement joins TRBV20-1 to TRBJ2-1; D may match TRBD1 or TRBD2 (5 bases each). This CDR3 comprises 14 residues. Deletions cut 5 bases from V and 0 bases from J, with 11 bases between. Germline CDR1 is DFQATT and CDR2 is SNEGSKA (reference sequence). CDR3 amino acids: CSAGTSISYNEQFF. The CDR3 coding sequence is TGCAGTGCTGGGACCTCGATCTCCTACAATGAGCAGTTCTTC.

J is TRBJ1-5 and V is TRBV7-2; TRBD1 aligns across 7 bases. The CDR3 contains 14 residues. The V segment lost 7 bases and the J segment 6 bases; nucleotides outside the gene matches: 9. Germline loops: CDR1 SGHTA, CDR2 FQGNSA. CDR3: CASTRQGGGQPQHF. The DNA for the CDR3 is TGTGCCAGCACCAGACAGGGCGGGGGTCAGCCCCAGCATTTT.

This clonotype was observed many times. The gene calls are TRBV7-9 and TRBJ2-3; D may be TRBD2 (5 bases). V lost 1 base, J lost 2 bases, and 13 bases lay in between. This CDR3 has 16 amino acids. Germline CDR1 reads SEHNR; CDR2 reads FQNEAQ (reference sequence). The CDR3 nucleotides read TGTGCCAGCAGCTTAGATCCGGGAAGAACCACAGATACGCAGTATTTT. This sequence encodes CASSLDPGRTTDTQYF.

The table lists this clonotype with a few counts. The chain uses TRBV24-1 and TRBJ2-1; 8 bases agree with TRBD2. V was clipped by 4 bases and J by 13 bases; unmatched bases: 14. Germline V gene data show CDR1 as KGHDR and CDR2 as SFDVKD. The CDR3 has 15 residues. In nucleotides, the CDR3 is TGTGCCACCAGTGACCGGAGGAGTAGCGGGACTTGCCAGTTCTTC. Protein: CATSDRRSSGTCQFF.

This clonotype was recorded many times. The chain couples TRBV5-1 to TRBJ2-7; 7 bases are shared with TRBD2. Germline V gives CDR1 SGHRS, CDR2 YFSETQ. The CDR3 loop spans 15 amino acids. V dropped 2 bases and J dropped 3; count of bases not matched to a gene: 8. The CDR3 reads CASSFGTGGGYEQYF. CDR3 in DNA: TGCGCCAGCAGCTTCGGGACGGGAGGTGGCTACGAGCAGTACTTC. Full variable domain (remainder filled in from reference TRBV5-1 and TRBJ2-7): KAGVTQTPRYLIKTRGQQVTLSCSPISGHRSVSWYQQTPGQGLQFLFEYFSETQRNKGNFPGRFSGRQFSNSRSEMNVSTLELGDSALYLCASSFGTGGGYEQYFGPGTRLTVT.

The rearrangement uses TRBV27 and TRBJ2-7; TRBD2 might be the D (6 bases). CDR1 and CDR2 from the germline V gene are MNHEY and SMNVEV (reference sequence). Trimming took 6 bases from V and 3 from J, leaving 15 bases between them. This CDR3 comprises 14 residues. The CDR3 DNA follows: TGTGCCAGCAGCCGTGCTATGCGGGGCTACGAGCAGTACTTC. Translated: CASSRAMRGYEQYF.

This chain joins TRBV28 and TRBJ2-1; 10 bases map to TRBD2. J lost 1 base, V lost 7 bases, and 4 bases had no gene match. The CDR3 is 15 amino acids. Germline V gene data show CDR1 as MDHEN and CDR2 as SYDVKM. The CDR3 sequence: CASNPSGRSYNEQFF. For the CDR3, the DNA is TGTGCCAGCAATCCTAGCGGGAGATCCTACAATGAGCAGTTCTTC.

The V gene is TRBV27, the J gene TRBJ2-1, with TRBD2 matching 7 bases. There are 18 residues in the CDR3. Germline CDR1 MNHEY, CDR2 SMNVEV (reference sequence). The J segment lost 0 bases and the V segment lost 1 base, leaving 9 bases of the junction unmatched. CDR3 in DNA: TGTGCCAGCAGTTTATTCCCCTCCCTAGCGGCCTCCTACAATGAGCAGTTCTTC. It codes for CASSLFPSLAASYNEQFF.

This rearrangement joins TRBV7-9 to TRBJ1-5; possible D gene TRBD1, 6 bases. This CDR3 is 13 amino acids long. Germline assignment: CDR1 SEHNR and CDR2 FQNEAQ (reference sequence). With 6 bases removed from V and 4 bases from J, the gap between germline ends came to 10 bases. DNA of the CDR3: TGTGCCAGCAGAGAGGGGGGGAATCAGCCCCAGCATTTT. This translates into CASREGGNQPQHF.

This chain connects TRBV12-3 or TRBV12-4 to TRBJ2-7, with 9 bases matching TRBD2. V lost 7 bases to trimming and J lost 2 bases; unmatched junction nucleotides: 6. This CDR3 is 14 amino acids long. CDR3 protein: CASTNSGRTYEQYF. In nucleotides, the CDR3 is TGTGCCAGCACTAACAGCGGGAGGACCTACGAGCAGTACTTC.

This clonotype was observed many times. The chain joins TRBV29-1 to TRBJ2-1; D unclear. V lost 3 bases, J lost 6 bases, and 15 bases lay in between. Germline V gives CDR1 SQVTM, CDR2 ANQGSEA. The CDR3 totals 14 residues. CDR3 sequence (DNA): TGCAGCGTTGAGGGCAGAGTTTTTTTCAATGAGCAGTTCTTC. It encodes CSVEGRVFFNEQFF.

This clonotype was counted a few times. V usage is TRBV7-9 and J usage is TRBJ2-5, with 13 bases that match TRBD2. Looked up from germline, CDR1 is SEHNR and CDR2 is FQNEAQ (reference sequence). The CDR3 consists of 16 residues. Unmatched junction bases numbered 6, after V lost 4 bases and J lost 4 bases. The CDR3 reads CASSSGLAGLLETQYF. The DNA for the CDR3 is TGTGCCAGCAGCTCGGGACTAGCGGGACTACTAGAGACCCAGTACTTC.

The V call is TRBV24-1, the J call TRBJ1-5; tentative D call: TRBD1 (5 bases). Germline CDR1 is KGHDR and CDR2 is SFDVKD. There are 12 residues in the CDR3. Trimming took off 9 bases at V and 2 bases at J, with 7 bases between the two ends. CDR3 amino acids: CATGHRNQPQHF. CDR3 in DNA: TGTGCCACCGGACACCGCAATCAGCCCCAGCATTTT.

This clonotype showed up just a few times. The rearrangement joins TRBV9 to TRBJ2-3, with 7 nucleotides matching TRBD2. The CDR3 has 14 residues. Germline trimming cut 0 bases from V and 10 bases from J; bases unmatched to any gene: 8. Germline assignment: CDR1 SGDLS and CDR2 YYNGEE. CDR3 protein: CASSVEIGRLAQYF. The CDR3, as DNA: TGTGCCAGCAGCGTAGAGATCGGGAGGCTGGCGCAGTATTTT.